This T cell receptor beta chain was identified during a study of siplizumab effects on memory and regulatory T cells. Findings and caveats of the study: Naive T cells apparently outstripped memory cells in diversity and seemed major alloresponse contributors. The suppressive capacity of proliferating Tregs from siplizumab cultures remained unconfirmed. Alloreactive clones mapping to unstimulated subsets formed only a minor fraction.

Notes on this clone: The antigen remains unidentified.

This CDR3 region has 12 residues. Trimming removed 5 bases from V and 3 bases from J, with 8 bases in between. The germline V gene has CDR1 SGHAT and CDR2 FQNNGV. The assay covered about 10^5 TCR templates per sample. Profiling relied on immunoSEQ multiplex PCR, and the TCRdb table lists in-frame clones only, not all of them. The sample gives approximately 100,000 clones, around 95% of which show up once; roughly 0.61% is in the top ten. The source is a human donor in good health. The V call is TRBV11-2, the J call TRBJ2-7; D gene unclear. Sequenced: Tregs sorted from blood. In nucleotides, the CDR3 is TGTGCCAGCAGCCATGTGGGCTACGAGCAGTACTTC. This encodes CASSHVGYEQYF.